This TCR beta chain derives from a study of blood T cell repertoires in COVID-19. Overall study context: The origin of the acute and convalescent COVID-19 samples was the United States, Italy and Spain. The analysed material was cDNA or gDNA that came from T cells, B-cell-depleted T cells, or PBMCs.

As originally analysed: Estimation of nucleated cell counts relied on the amplification of reference gene primers. This table comes from immunoSEQ multiplex PCR, and its TCRdb copy is limited to in-frame clones, with some not included. V and J calls and clone size are copied from that table; D and trimming were computed from the DNA. The sample lists tens of thousands of clones, over 75% seen once, with roughly 1.2% in the top ten. Input material: peripheral blood. This TCR was sampled from a woman in her sixties or seventies with acute or convalescent COVID-19.

The CDR3 DNA is TGTGCCACCAGTTCGTCCCTAGATTCACCCCTCCACTTT. Translating it yields CATSSSLDSPLHF. The rearrangement uses TRBV24-1 and TRBJ1-6, with D unclear. V was trimmed by 6 bases and J by 8 bases, leaving 10 bases between them. The germline V gene has CDR1 KGHDR and CDR2 SFDVKD. This CDR3 contains 13 residues.